Following are 2 T cell receptor beta chains from one sample sequenced in a study of blood T cell repertoires in COVID-19. The protocol was immunoSEQ multiplex PCR, while the TCRdb copy is restricted to in-frame clones and leaves out a portion. The repertoire has around 100,000 clones, more than 75% of them found once; the top ten carry about 6.3%. The sample consisted of peripheral blood. The source is a human donor in a cohort sampled during active COVID-19.

V usage is TRBV6-5 and J usage is TRBJ2-7; D ambiguous. The length of the CDR3 is 13 residues. Per the germline V gene, CDR1 is MNHEY and CDR2 is SVGAGI. Trimming took off 8 bases at V and 3 bases at J, with 14 bases between the two ends. CDR3 sequence reads: CASFGDHHYEQYF. Here the CDR3 DNA reads TGTGCCAGCTTTGGAGACCATCACTACGAGCAGTACTTC.

The chain is built from TRBV28 and TRBJ1-4, with D perhaps TRBD1 (6 bases). The CDR3 is made up of 14 amino acids. CDR1 and CDR2 (germline): MDHEN, SYDVKM. Trimming pared 3 bases from V and 8 bases from J, leaving 13 bases between. CDR3 region: CASSFRGSNEKLFF. The CDR3 DNA reads as TGTGCCAGCAGTTTCAGGGGTAGTAACGAAAAACTGTTTTTT.